This TCR beta chain is from a study of cytotoxic CD8 clonotypes in ibrutinib-treated CLL. Study details: In all, under twelve patients were relapsed/refractory, some 14 were treatment-naive and around 17 were IGHV unmutated. Whole-study findings and limits: Age-matched healthy donor levels were exceeded by baseline clonality, which tracked circulating CD8+ T-cell counts. Rising at ibrutinib response, clonality subsequently fell back toward baseline at progression.

On this clone: The antigen is not known.

The CDR3 is made up of 13 amino acids. V shed 4 bases and J shed 3 bases, with 10 bases lying between them. Germline V lookup: CDR1 SGHRS, CDR2 YFSETQ. Target depth was 1 in 200,000 to 1 in 1 million T cells, about 10x per clonotype. TCRdb keeps only in-frame clones here, not all; method: immunoSEQ multiplex PCR. This sample has approximately 130,000 clones; under 90% occur once, and the top ten carry about 3.3%. V and J are TRBV5-1 and TRBJ1-2; D is uncertain. This TCR was recovered from a human donor with chronic lymphocytic leukemia. This material consisted of PBMCs, taken after 24 months of ibrutinib treatment. The CDR3 loop is CASSPDGYYGYTF. Written as DNA, the CDR3 is TGCGCCAGCAGCCCGGACGGTTACTATGGCTACACCTTC. Supplemented by reference TRBV5-1 and TRBJ1-2, the full variable domain reads KAGVTQTPRYLIKTRGQQVTLSCSPISGHRSVSWYQQTPGQGLQFLFEYFSETQRNKGNFPGRFSGRQFSNSRSEMNVSTLELGDSALYLCASSPDGYYGYTFGSGTRLTVV.